One and the same sample provided the 28 T cell receptor beta chains below, sequenced in a study of T cell responses to AZD1222 COVID-19 vaccine. Sequenced by immunoSEQ multiplex PCR; TCRdb stores in-frame clones only, minus some. The profile shows roughly 77,000 clones, 90% of them singletons. The sequencing used peripheral blood, collected 28 days after the second AZD1222 dose. These receptors were obtained from an adult who received the AZD1222 COVID-19 vaccine.

The chain couples TRBV11-2 to TRBJ2-2, with 10 bases fitting TRBD1. V lost 4 bases and J lost 6; bases outside the gene matches: 5. CDR3 length: 15 amino acids. Per germline, CDR1 SGHAT and CDR2 FQNNGV. The CDR3 bases are TGTGCCAGCAGCTCGGACAGGGGGTTCCCCGGGGAGCTGTTTTTT. Protein product: CASSSDRGFPGELFF.

The V call is TRBV10-3, the J call TRBJ2-5; TRBD2 is a possible D gene (7 bases). This CDR3 is built from 17 residues. CDR1 is ENHRY, CDR2 SYGVKD, per germline. Trimming removed 5 bases at V and 2 bases at J, with 21 bases between. CDR3 sequence reads: CAISWGGAAIEQETQYF. As DNA, the CDR3 is TGTGCCATCAGTTGGGGGGGGGCCGCAATAGAACAAGAGACCCAGTACTTC.

The chain recombines TRBV6-5 with TRBJ2-1, with 11 bases that match TRBD2. CDR1 MNHEY and CDR2 SVGAGI come from the germline V gene. The trim removed 7 bases at V and 3 bases at J, leaving 5 bases unmatched. The CDR3 loop spans 15 amino acids. CDR3 DNA: TGTGCCAGCACCTCCGGGACTAGCGGCTACAATGAGCAGTTCTTC. Protein product: CASTSGTSGYNEQFF.

The J gene is TRBJ1-1, the V gene TRBV6-5; D remains ambiguous. This CDR3 has 14 amino acids. Germline V lookup: CDR1 MNHEY, CDR2 SVGAGI. Trimming left V 0 bases short and J 3 bases short, with 8 bases between. CDR3 coding DNA: TGTGCCAGCAGTTACTCTACATCAGACACTGAAGCTTTCTTT. This gives the protein CASSYSTSDTEAFF.

J is TRBJ1-2 and V is TRBV6-5, with D possibly matching TRBD1 (5 bases). The CDR3 totals 12 residues. Germline V gene sequence: CDR1 MNHEY, CDR2 SVGAGI. V was cut by 1 base and J by 7 bases, with 7 bases left in between. CDR3 residues: CASSYWGGGYTF. The CDR3 region has the DNA TGTGCCAGCAGTTACTGGGGGGGTGGCTACACCTTC.

The rearrangement uses TRBV2 and TRBJ2-1; D may match TRBD1 or TRBD2 (5 bases each). The ends were cut back, 0 bases at V and 9 bases at J, with 9 bases in the middle. Germline lookup yields CDR1 SNHLY and CDR2 FYNNEI. CDR3 length: 13 residues. The DNA of the CDR3 is TGTGCCAGCAGTGAAGCGCTAGGGACTGAGCAGTTCTTC. Amino acid sequence: CASSEALGTEQFF.

This chain links TRBV2 with TRBJ1-1, with D possibly TRBD1 on 5 matching bases. Trimming shortened V by 7 bases and J by 3 bases, and 12 bases separated the two germline ends. The length of the CDR3 is 13 residues. CDR1 is SNHLY and CDR2 is FYNNEI in the germline V gene. CDR3: CASTELGDTEAFF. CDR3 DNA: TGTGCCAGCACGGAATTAGGGGACACTGAAGCTTTCTTT. The complete variable domain, with remaining parts taken from reference TRBV2 and TRBJ1-1, reads EPEVTQTPSHQVTQMGQEVILRCVPISNHLYFYWYRQILGQKVEFLVSFYNNEISEKSEIFDDQFSVERPDGSNFTLKIRSTKLEDSAMYFCASTELGDTEAFFGQGTRLTVV.

This clone was seen only once. The genes are TRBV2 and TRBJ2-7; 7 nucleotides match TRBD1. The J segment lost 6 bases and the V segment lost 6 bases, leaving 8 bases of the junction unmatched. The CDR3 extends over 13 amino acids. Germline V gives CDR1 SNHLY, CDR2 FYNNEI. Here the CDR3 reads CASRETGFREQYF. CDR3 bases: TGTGCCAGCAGGGAGACAGGGTTCCGCGAGCAGTACTTC. The complete variable domain, with remaining parts taken from reference TRBV2 and TRBJ2-7, reads EPEVTQTPSHQVTQMGQEVILRCVPISNHLYFYWYRQILGQKVEFLVSFYNNEISEKSEIFDDQFSVERPDGSNFTLKIRSTKLEDSAMYFCASRETGFREQYFGPGTRLTVT.

The genes are TRBV4-1 and TRBJ2-7, with 10 bases that match TRBD2. CDR1 and CDR2 from the germline V gene are MGHRA and YSYEKL. Trimming removed 5 bases from V and 10 bases from J; junction bases left unmatched: 14. This CDR3 has 15 residues. This CDR3 is CASSAGLAISAEQYF. For the CDR3, the DNA is TGCGCCAGCAGCGCGGGACTAGCGATATCCGCGGAACAGTACTTC.

Worth noting for this clone: One end of the junction does not line up with germline, which may come from a read error. The rearrangement joins TRBV11-2 to TRBJ1-2, with no clear D. There are 11 residues in the CDR3. The germline V gene has CDR1 SGHAT and CDR2 FQNNGV. The CDR3 spells CASSLGPARAF. CDR3 nucleotide sequence: TGTGCCAGCAGCTTAGGCCCCGCAAGAGCCTTC.

The chain is built from TRBV5-6 and TRBJ1-5; maybe TRBD1 (5 bases). V was trimmed by 4 bases and J by 3 bases, leaving 17 bases between them. Germline-derived CDR1 and CDR2 are SGHDT and YYEEEE. The CDR3 extends over 16 amino acids. This CDR3 is CASSPGWRTPNQPQHF. DNA for the CDR3: TGTGCCAGCAGCCCGGGGTGGCGGACACCCAATCAGCCCCAGCATTTT.

The chain combines TRBV11-2 with TRBJ2-7; weak D call: TRBD1 (5 bases). The germline CDR1 and CDR2 sequences are SGHAT and FQNNGV. V was pared by 8 bases and J by 2 bases, with 25 bases between. This CDR3 region has 17 residues. CDR3 in DNA: TGTGCCAGCGCCGGATCTCTTGGGGCCCCCGTGGCCTACGAGCAGTACTTC. It is translated as CASAGSLGAPVAYEQYF.

The chain is built from TRBV11-2 and TRBJ1-6, with D unresolved. Germline CDR1 reads SGHAT; CDR2 reads FQNNGV. Trimming removed 8 bases from V and 6 bases from J, with 8 bases in between. The CDR3 is 12 residues long. The DNA of the CDR3 is TGTGCCAGCGGTTCTCTTAATTCACCCCTCCACTTT. Protein sequence: CASGSLNSPLHF.

The chain links TRBV5-3 to TRBJ2-7, with 7 nucleotides matching TRBD1. TRBV5-3 has ORF status, its function being uncertain. J lost 2 bases, V lost 3 bases, and 2 bases had no gene match. This CDR3 has 13 residues. The CDR3 here is CARSSQGAYEQYF. The CDR3, as DNA: TGTGCCAGAAGCTCCCAGGGGGCCTACGAGCAGTACTTC.

The chain uses TRBV4-3 and TRBJ1-2, with D possibly being TRBD1 (6 bases). CDR1 and CDR2 from the germline V gene are LGHNA and YSLEER. The CDR3 totals 14 residues. Trimming stripped 3 bases from V and 9 bases from J, with 17 bases between. CDR3 nucleotide sequence: TGCGCCAGCAGCCAGACCTCAGAAGGGGGTCGCTACACCTTC. It is translated as CASSQTSEGGRYTF.

V and J are TRBV28 and TRBJ2-7; D remains unclear. The germline V gene has CDR1 MDHEN and CDR2 SYDVKM. V lost 1 base to trimming and J lost 6 bases, with 13 bases between them. CDR3 length: 14 amino acids. The DNA for the CDR3 is TGTGCCAGCAGTTTATCAGAAAGGGCGAGCGAGCAGTACTTC. Protein product: CASSLSERASEQYF.

The chain joins TRBV5-4 to TRBJ1-4, with D uncertain. V dropped 3 bases and J dropped 0 bases, with 6 bases sitting between them. Germline CDR1 SGHNT, CDR2 YYREEE (reference sequence). This CDR3 spans 14 amino acids. The CDR3 coding sequence is TGTGCCAGCAGCTCGTGGGCAACTAATGAAAAACTGTTTTTT. The encoded protein is CASSSWATNEKLFF.

This clone has a handful of counts. This chain links TRBV9 with TRBJ2-7, with 9 bases that match TRBD1. Per the germline V gene, CDR1 is SGDLS and CDR2 is YYNGEE. V dropped 1 base and J dropped 5; count of bases not matched to a gene: 4. This CDR3 has 14 residues. CDR3 loop: CASSVRTGDDEQYF. Here the CDR3 DNA reads TGTGCCAGCAGCGTACGGACAGGGGACGACGAGCAGTACTTC.

The V call is TRBV6-2 or TRBV6-3, the J call TRBJ2-2; 11 bases align to TRBD2. Losses at the gene ends were 4 bases for V and 6 bases for J; bases not matched to a gene: 4. The CDR3 sequence is 15 residues long. Germline CDR1 and CDR2: MNHEY and SVGEGT. The CDR3 reads CASSSIAGGPGELFF. Here the CDR3 DNA reads TGTGCCAGCAGTTCAATAGCGGGAGGGCCCGGGGAGCTGTTTTTT.

The chain links TRBV11-3 to TRBJ1-1; 9 bases map to TRBD1. The CDR3 consists of 16 residues. The germline V gene has CDR1 SGHNT and CDR2 YENEEA. The trim removed 4 bases at V and 2 bases at J, leaving 8 bases unmatched. CDR3 in amino acids: CASSSEGTGLNTEAFF. CDR3 bases: TGTGCCAGCAGCTCAGAGGGGACAGGGCTAAACACTGAAGCTTTCTTT.

The chain links TRBV5-1 to TRBJ2-3; D perhaps matches TRBD2 (5 bases). Germline V gene data show CDR1 as SGHRS and CDR2 as YFSETQ. V was pared by 5 bases and J by 4 bases, with 20 bases between. The CDR3 runs 16 residues. The CDR3 region is CASRLGISNSADTQYF. As DNA, the CDR3 is TGCGCCAGCAGACTAGGGATCTCTAACAGCGCAGATACGCAGTATTTT.

The genes are TRBV7-8 and TRBJ2-7, with 7 nucleotides matching TRBD1. The CDR3 is made up of 16 amino acids. Trimming removed 5 bases from V and 2 bases from J; junction bases left unmatched: 12. From germline, CDR1 is SGHVS and CDR2 FQNEAQ. This chain's CDR3 is CASSLRTGTAPYEQYF. Here the CDR3 DNA reads TGTGCCAGCAGCCTCCGAACTGGGACAGCACCCTACGAGCAGTACTTC.

V usage is TRBV19 and J usage is TRBJ1-1; D may be TRBD1 (6 bases). This CDR3 spans 13 amino acids. Germline V gene sequence: CDR1 LNHDA, CDR2 SQIVND (reference sequence). The ends were cut back, 4 bases at V and 7 bases at J, with 13 bases in the middle. The CDR3 spells CASSNGIGGEAFF. The CDR3 DNA sequence: TGTGCCAGTAGTAACGGGATAGGGGGTGAAGCTTTCTTT.

J is TRBJ1-2 and V is TRBV4-3, with TRBD1 matching over 7 bases. Trimming took 0 bases from V and 5 from J; bases not matched to a gene: 9. There are 16 residues in the CDR3. CDR1 LGHNA and CDR2 YSLEER come from the germline V gene. The DNA of the CDR3 is TGCGCCAGCAGCCAAGACTGGGACAGTAGGGCTTATGGCTACACCTTC. The encoded protein is CASSQDWDSRAYGYTF.

This clone was seen a handful of times. The V and J genes are TRBV5-4 and TRBJ1-3; D is unclear. Trimming removed 0 bases at V and 0 bases at J, with 7 bases between. The CDR3 length is 15 residues. Germline V gives CDR1 SGHNT, CDR2 YYREEE (reference sequence). The CDR3 protein is CASSLGGISGNTIYF. The DNA of the CDR3 is TGTGCCAGCAGCTTGGGGGGAATCTCTGGAAACACCATATATTTT.

The chain uses TRBV18 and TRBJ1-5; 8 bases fit TRBD1. Germline CDR1 KGHSH, CDR2 LQKENI. V shed 0 bases and J 3 bases; nucleotides not matched to a gene: 4. This CDR3 has 16 amino acids. CDR3 coding DNA: TGTGCCAGCTCACCACCGGGGACAGGAGCCAATCAGCCCCAGCATTTT. Residues: CASSPPGTGANQPQHF.

The genes are TRBV10-3 and TRBJ2-4; no clear D gene. There are 17 residues in the CDR3. V lost 0 bases to trimming and J lost 0 bases, with 12 bases between them. In germline, CDR1 is ENHRY, CDR2 SYGVKD. The CDR3 sequence: CAISESSIIQAKNIQYF. CDR3 bases: TGTGCCATCAGTGAGTCGAGTATTATCCAAGCCAAAAACATTCAGTACTTC.

This CDR3 reads CASSPRNGGNTEAFF. The DNA of the CDR3 is TGTGCCAGCTCACCGAGGAACGGGGGGAACACTGAAGCTTTCTTT. The V gene is TRBV18, the J gene TRBJ1-1; perhaps TRBD1 as D (5 bases). Trimming cost V 3 bases and J 1 base, with 12 bases left between them. The germline gives CDR1 KGHSH, CDR2 LQKENI. This CDR3 has 15 amino acids.